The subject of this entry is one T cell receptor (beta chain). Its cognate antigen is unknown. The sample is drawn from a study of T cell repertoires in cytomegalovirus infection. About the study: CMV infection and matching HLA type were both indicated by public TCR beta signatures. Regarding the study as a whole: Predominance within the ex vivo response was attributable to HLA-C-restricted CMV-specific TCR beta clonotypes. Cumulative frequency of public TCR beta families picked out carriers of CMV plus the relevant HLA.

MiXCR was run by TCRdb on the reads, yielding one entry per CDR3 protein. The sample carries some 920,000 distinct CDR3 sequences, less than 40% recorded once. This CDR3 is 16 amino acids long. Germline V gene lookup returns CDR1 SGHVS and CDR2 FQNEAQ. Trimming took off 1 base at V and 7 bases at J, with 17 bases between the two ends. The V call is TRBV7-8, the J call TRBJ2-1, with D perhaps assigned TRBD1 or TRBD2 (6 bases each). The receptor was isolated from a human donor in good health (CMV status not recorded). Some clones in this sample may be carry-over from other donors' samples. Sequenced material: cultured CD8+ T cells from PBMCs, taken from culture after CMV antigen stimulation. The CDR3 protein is CASSLVGGSNGNEQFF. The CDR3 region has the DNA TGTGCCAGCAGCTTAGTGGGGGGCTCGAATGGGAATGAGCAGTTCTTC.